What follows is one TCR beta chain and its context. This clone was observed once. This clone's antigen is unknown. Base qualities were left out, and no much larger clone turns up one base away. The germline V gene sets CDR1 to MNHEY and CDR2 to SVGAGI. V has 1 base trimmed and J has 0 bases trimmed; junction bases matching no gene number 3. The CDR3 holds 16 amino acids from the cysteine to the phenylalanine. Only CDR3 DNA is held: 48 bases, read in frame from base 1. Patients with autoimmune disease history or receiving systemic immunosuppression were excluded from the trial. Peripheral blood for TCR sequencing was drawn from every dose cohort at baseline, at cycle 4 day 1 and at cycle 7 day 1. Samples came from an open-label, multicenter, first-in-human phase I dose-escalation trial of ivuxolimab. The trial enrolled adults with locally advanced or metastatic head and neck squamous cell, hepatocellular, melanoma or renal cell carcinoma. Before TCR sequencing, CD4+ T cells and CD8+ T cells were sorted from peripheral blood as separate populations.

Genomic DNA was isolated from the sorted cells so that the TCRbeta CDR3 region could be sequenced. The immunoSEQ Assay was used for sequencing of TCRbeta CDR3 regions. The table was pulled from immuneACCESS by TCRdb, which kept in-frame rearrangements only. Such tables lose some clones; where checked, under half of the loss comes from unresolved V genes, and the rest has no known cause. Recorded for this sample are tens of thousands of clones; around 80% of them occurred a single time. About 1.7% of the sample lies in the top ten. This sample was taken from a study of OX40 agonist ivuxolimab in advanced cancers. For context, the study as a whole: Ivuxolimab was a fully human IgG2 agonistic monoclonal antibody targeting the costimulatory receptor OX40 (CD134). Intravenous ivuxolimab was administered to patients every 2 weeks at six dose levels: 0.01, 0.1, 0.3, 1.5, 3 and 10 mg/kg. Of the roughly 51 patients in dose escalation, 19 had hepatocellular carcinoma, approximately 15 had melanoma, 9 had renal cell carcinoma and 9 had head and neck cancer. The dose-escalation cohort was 80% to 90% male with a mean age of about 65 years, ranging from about 23 to 85. Patients were allowed to have had prior anti-PD-1, anti-PD-L1 or anti-CTLA-4 therapy, and approximately 40% of the dose-escalation patients had previously received checkpoint inhibitors. Partial responses occurred in three dose-escalation patients: two with cutaneous melanoma and one with hepatocellular carcinoma. Peripheral TCRbeta sequencing was intended to test whether TCR sequence diversity was altered and clonal T-cell expansion was caused by ivuxolimab. The paper covers the monotherapy dose-escalation part of the phase I ivuxolimab trial, which included N = 52 patients.

Results the study describes overall, beyond this receptor: Which antigens the clonally expanded peripheral T cells were specific for was not determined. On average, CD8+ T cells showed more expanded clones than CD4+ T cells after ivuxolimab. In the 0.1-3.0 mg/kg groups, partial responders were among the patients with the lowest normalized peripheral clonal expansion, particularly in CD8+ T cells. Clonal expansion of both CD4+ and CD8+ blood T cells was observed from baseline to week 6 at doses 0.1 to 3.0 mg/kg. Low levels of normalized T-cell clonal expansion were also seen in some patients who did not respond.

This sequence was found in an adult with an advanced solid tumor such as melanoma, head and neck, liver or kidney cancer. Sequences were derived from CD4+ or CD8+ T cells sorted from blood, sampled in a trial of the OX40 agonist ivuxolimab. This receptor chain uses TRBV6-5 and TRBJ2-3; 8 junctional bases match TRBD2. The nucleotide sequence is given as TGTGCCAGCAGTTACTATTTAGCGGGGAGCACAGATACGCAGTATTTT. Translated, it reads CASSYYLAGSTDTQYF.